The clone carrying this TCR beta chain showed up just a few times. Its matching antigen is unknown. TCRdb analysed the reads with MiXCR anew, one entry per CDR3 protein. The sample lists about 740,000 distinct CDR3 sequences; 35% were seen once. These data are taken from a study of T cell repertoires in cytomegalovirus infection. Study-level background: CMV infection together with matching HLA type was indicated by public TCR beta signatures.

This CDR3 contains 12 residues. Trimming removed 0 bases from V and 11 bases from J, with 11 bases in between. CDR1 and CDR2 (germline): MNHEY, SVGEGT. Study-wide results and caveats: In two of eight donors, the top clonotype was HLA-C-restricted CMV-specific. The cumulative frequency of public TCR beta families identified carriers of CMV plus the relevant HLA.

Sequencing was carried out using PBMCs. V gene TRBV6-2 or TRBV6-3 combines with J gene TRBJ2-7; no firm D call. The clonotype was recovered from a human donor in good health (CMV status not recorded). Some clones in this sample may be carry-over from other donors' samples. CDR3: CASSYSTVPEYF. Here the CDR3 DNA reads TGTGCCAGCAGTTACTCTACCGTCCCGGAGTACTTC.